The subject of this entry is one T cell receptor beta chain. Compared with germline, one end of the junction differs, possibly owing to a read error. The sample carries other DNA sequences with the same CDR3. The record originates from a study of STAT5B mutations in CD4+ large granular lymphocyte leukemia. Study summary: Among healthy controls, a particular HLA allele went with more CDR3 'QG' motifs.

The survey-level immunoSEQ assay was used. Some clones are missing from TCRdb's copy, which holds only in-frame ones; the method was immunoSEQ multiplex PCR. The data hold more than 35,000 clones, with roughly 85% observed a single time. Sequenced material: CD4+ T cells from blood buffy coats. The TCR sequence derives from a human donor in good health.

CDR3 nucleotides: TGTGCCAGCAGTTACCGGGACAGGGGTTACGAGCAATACTTC. It codes for CASSYRDRGYEQYF. The chain couples TRBV6-5 to TRBJ2-7; 10 bases agree with TRBD1. This CDR3 has 14 amino acids. Germline V lookup: CDR1 MNHEY, CDR2 SVGAGI.